This T cell receptor beta chain was sequenced for a study of blood T cell repertoires in COVID-19. The CDR3 contains 17 residues. V dropped 5 bases and J dropped 2; count of bases not matched to a gene: 10. The germline V gene has CDR1 SGHVS and CDR2 FNYEAQ. Original handling: Amplification with reference gene primers provided the estimates of nucleated cell counts. TCRdb's table, derived via immunoSEQ multiplex PCR, lists solely in-frame clones and lacks some. That table gives V, J and clone size, and the DNA gave D and trimming. Of tens of thousands of clones in the sample, more than 85% are singletons; the top ten hold less than 20%.

J is TRBJ2-3 and V is TRBV7-6; 10 positions agree with TRBD2. The sequenced sample was peripheral blood. This receptor was obtained from a human donor with active COVID-19. The donor label of this sample is uncertain. CDR3 DNA sequence: TGTGCCAGCAGCCGACCCAGCGGGGGGGCATCCACAGATACGCAGTATTTT. This gives the protein CASSRPSGGASTDTQYF.